Each of the 4 T cell receptor beta chains below was sequenced from the same sample in a study of T cells in Graves' hyperthyroidism and ophthalmopathy. RNA transcripts yielded amplified TCR beta CDR3 regions. The TCR CDR3 first-round RT-PCR relied on the HTBI primer set. TCRdb used MiXCR to reprocess the multiplex PCR reads, holding one entry per CDR3 protein. The sample contains 500,000 to 600,000 distinct CDR3 sequences, 16% of which appear only once. Sequenced material: blood. These receptor sequences come from a woman aged 18 to 35 with Graves' hyperthyroidism.

This chain connects TRBV10-2 to TRBJ2-1; D ambiguous. The CDR3 length is 12 residues. Germline CDR1 and CDR2: WSHSY and SAAADI. Trimming took 8 bases from V and 12 from J, leaving 17 bases between them. The CDR3 nucleotides read TGCGCCAGCCAGCCGGCAGCCATGTCGCAGTTCTTC. It encodes CASQPAAMSQFF.

This clonotype was observed many times. The chain links TRBV27 to TRBJ2-7, with D possibly being TRBD1 (6 bases). The germline CDR1 and CDR2 sequences are MNHEY and SMNVEV (reference sequence). The CDR3 sequence is 15 residues long. Trimming stripped 4 bases from V and 2 bases from J, with 15 bases between. CDR3 sequence reads: CASSSPQGLTYEQYF. The CDR3 nucleotides are TGTGCCAGCAGTTCCCCCCAGGGGTTAACCTACGAGCAGTACTTC.

This clonotype was counted only a few times. The CDR3 here is CATSRDELGYQETQYF. The CDR3, as DNA: TGTGCCACCAGCAGAGATGAATTGGGATACCAAGAGACCCAGTACTTC. This chain connects TRBV15 to TRBJ2-5, with D unclear. The germline gives CDR1 LNHNV, CDR2 YYDKDF (reference sequence). The V gene lost 0 bases and the J gene lost 0 bases, with 11 bases spanning the gap. The CDR3 consists of 16 residues.

The gene calls are TRBV18 and TRBJ1-1; perhaps TRBD1 as D (5 bases). Between the trimmed V and J ends, which lost 2 bases and 0 bases, there was a span of 10 bases. The CDR3 has 15 amino acids. In germline, CDR1 is KGHSH, CDR2 LQKENI. The CDR3 DNA follows: TGTGCCAGCTCACCAAAGCAGGGAATGAACACTGAAGCTTTCTTT. Encoded protein: CASSPKQGMNTEAFF.